Listed below are T cell receptor beta chains from one sample, sequenced in a study of CD8 T cells in Susac syndrome. TCRdb reprocessed the immunoSEQ multiplex PCR reads with MiXCR, giving one entry per CDR3 protein. The table shows 75,000 to 95,000 distinct CDR3 sequences, with roughly 90% occurring only once. Material for sequencing was CD8+ T cells from PBMCs. The source of these receptors is a human donor with multiple sclerosis. CDR3s include the opening cysteine and the closing phenylalanine or tryptophan. The D gene is left open where the match is weak. Size is omitted from some rows. Given values are once, few, many or a class for expanded clones.

J gene: TRBJ1-1; V gene: TRBV2; clone size: NA; D gene: NA; CDR3 protein: CASSPPDGVTEAFF; CDR3 DNA: TGTGCCAGCAGCCCGCCGGATGGGGTCACTGAAGCTTTCTTT
J gene: TRBJ2-7; V gene: TRBV6-5; clone size: once; D gene: NA; CDR3 protein: CASSYGTAGLYEQYF; CDR3 DNA: TGTGCCAGCAGTTACGGCACCGCCGGGTTGTACGAGCAGTACTTC
J gene: TRBJ2-1; V gene: TRBV25-1; clone size: once; D gene: NA; CDR3 protein: CASSAGHNEQFF; CDR3 DNA: TGTGCCAGCAGTGCAGGGCACAATGAGCAGTTCTTC
J gene: TRBJ1-4; V gene: TRBV9; clone size: NA; D gene: NA; CDR3 protein: CASSVGGFGHEKLFF; CDR3 DNA: TGTGCCAGCAGCGTAGGGGGGTTCGGACATGAAAAACTGTTTTTT
J gene: TRBJ2-2; V gene: TRBV24-1; clone size: NA; D gene: NA; CDR3 protein: CATSDTGELFF; CDR3 DNA: TGTGCCACCAGTGACACCGGGGAGCTGTTTTTT
J gene: TRBJ2-7; V gene: TRBV27; clone size: NA; D gene: NA; CDR3 protein: CASSLAPGVYEQYF; CDR3 DNA: TGTGCCAGCAGTTTAGCCCCTGGAGTATACGAGCAGTACTTC
J gene: TRBJ1-1; V gene: TRBV30; clone size: NA; D gene: TRBD1; CDR3 protein: CAWSDQGTGNTEAFF; CDR3 DNA: TGTGCCTGGAGTGACCAAGGGACAGGAAACACTGAAGCTTTCTTT
J gene: TRBJ2-1; V gene: TRBV7-3; clone size: NA; D gene: NA; CDR3 protein: CASSAGVYNEQFF; CDR3 DNA: TGTGCCAGCAGCGCCGGAGTATACAATGAGCAGTTCTTC
J gene: TRBJ2-7; V gene: TRBV11-2; clone size: NA; D gene: NA; CDR3 protein: CASSLTTWSSYEQYF; CDR3 DNA: TGTGCCAGCAGCTTAACAACGTGGAGCTCCTACGAGCAGTACTTC
J gene: TRBJ2-3; V gene: TRBV7-2; clone size: NA; D gene: NA; CDR3 protein: CASSLVGFAQYF; CDR3 DNA: TGTGCCAGCAGCTTAGTGGGGTTCGCGCAGTATTTT
J gene: TRBJ2-3; V gene: TRBV2; clone size: NA; D gene: NA; CDR3 protein: CASSEALWLADTQYF; CDR3 DNA: TGTGCCAGCAGTGAAGCGCTTTGGCTAGCGGATACGCAGTATTTT
J gene: TRBJ2-1; V gene: TRBV27; clone size: NA; D gene: TRBD2; CDR3 protein: CASSPDLPGLAGGPYNEQFF; CDR3 DNA: TGTGCCAGCAGTCCAGACTTACCGGGACTAGCGGGGGGGCCCTACAATGAGCAGTTCTTC
J gene: TRBJ2-3; V gene: TRBV9; clone size: NA; D gene: NA; CDR3 protein: CASSVGRAPDTQYF; CDR3 DNA: TGTGCCAGCAGCGTAGGAAGAGCGCCAGATACGCAGTATTTT
J gene: TRBJ2-7; V gene: TRBV10-3; clone size: NA; D gene: NA; CDR3 protein: CAISGSGIREVGQYF; CDR3 DNA: TGTGCCATCAGTGGTTCAGGGATAAGGGAAGTTGGGCAGTACTTC
J gene: TRBJ1-5; V gene: TRBV4-1; clone size: few; D gene: NA; CDR3 protein: CASSPGPTRGQPQHF; CDR3 DNA: TGCGCCAGCAGCCCCGGCCCCACCCGGGGTCAGCCCCAGCATTTT
J gene: TRBJ1-1; V gene: TRBV12-3/TRBV12-4; clone size: NA; D gene: NA; CDR3 protein: CASSLRSGQAFF; CDR3 DNA: TGTGCCAGCAGTTTAAGGTCAGGGCAAGCTTTCTTT
J gene: TRBJ2-1; V gene: TRBV28; clone size: NA; D gene: NA; CDR3 protein: CASSLGFVGNEQFF; CDR3 DNA: TGTGCCAGCAGTTTAGGTTTCGTGGGCAATGAGCAGTTCTTC
J gene: TRBJ1-2; V gene: TRBV28; clone size: NA; D gene: NA; CDR3 protein: CASTERPRASRRYTF; CDR3 DNA: TGTGCCAGCACCGAAAGGCCCCGCGCCTCAAGACGCTACACCTTC
J gene: TRBJ2-4; V gene: TRBV12-3/TRBV12-4; clone size: NA; D gene: NA; CDR3 protein: CASSRAAKNIQYF; CDR3 DNA: TGTGCCAGCAGTAGGGCCGCCAAAAACATTCAGTACTTC
J gene: TRBJ2-7; V gene: TRBV27; clone size: NA; D gene: TRBD2; CDR3 protein: CASSLRVGRADEQYF; CDR3 DNA: TGTGCCAGCAGTTTACGTGTCGGGAGGGCCGACGAGCAGTACTTC
J gene: TRBJ2-1; V gene: TRBV6-2/TRBV6-3; clone size: NA; D gene: NA; CDR3 protein: CASTSTRSGNEQFF; CDR3 DNA: TGTGCCAGCACCTCCACTAGATCGGGCAATGAGCAGTTCTTC
J gene: TRBJ1-5; V gene: TRBV20-1; clone size: once; D gene: NA; CDR3 protein: CSAIQVGQPQHF; CDR3 DNA: TGCAGTGCCATCCAGGTTGGGCAGCCCCAGCATTTT
J gene: TRBJ1-5; V gene: TRBV3-1; clone size: once; D gene: NA; CDR3 protein: CASSQDPFNQPQHF; CDR3 DNA: TGTGCCAGCAGCCAAGATCCGTTTAATCAGCCCCAGCATTTT
J gene: TRBJ1-1; V gene: TRBV12-3/TRBV12-4; clone size: NA; D gene: NA; CDR3 protein: CASNDVGVGTEAFF; CDR3 DNA: TGTGCCAGCAACGACGTGGGAGTGGGCACTGAAGCTTTCTTT
J gene: TRBJ2-3; V gene: TRBV2; clone size: NA; D gene: NA; CDR3 protein: CASSSPDLGTQYF; CDR3 DNA: TGTGCCAGCAGTTCCCCGGACTTGGGTACGCAGTATTTT
J gene: TRBJ1-2; V gene: TRBV12-5; clone size: NA; D gene: NA; CDR3 protein: CASGLGYGSGGYTF; CDR3 DNA: TGTGCTAGTGGTTTGGGATATGGTAGTGGAGGCTACACCTTC
J gene: TRBJ1-3; V gene: TRBV2; clone size: once; D gene: NA; CDR3 protein: CASTRLGTYGTIYF; CDR3 DNA: TGTGCCAGCACCAGACTCGGGACATACGGGACCATATATTTT
J gene: TRBJ2-1; V gene: TRBV7-3; clone size: NA; D gene: NA; CDR3 protein: CASSLVAGAGNEQFF; CDR3 DNA: TGTGCCAGCAGCTTAGTTGCGGGTGCCGGGAATGAGCAGTTCTTC
J gene: TRBJ2-2; V gene: TRBV7-8; clone size: few; D gene: NA; CDR3 protein: CASSPLEGSTGELFF; CDR3 DNA: TGTGCCAGCAGCCCCCTCGAGGGGAGCACCGGGGAGCTGTTTTTT
J gene: TRBJ2-5; V gene: TRBV7-3; clone size: NA; D gene: TRBD2; CDR3 protein: CASSLSGGAQETQYF; CDR3 DNA: TGTGCCAGCAGCTTAAGCGGGGGAGCCCAAGAGACCCAGTACTTC
J gene: TRBJ1-2; V gene: TRBV20-1; clone size: NA; D gene: NA; CDR3 protein: CSAKHPAGDGVANYGYTF; CDR3 DNA: TGCAGTGCTAAGCACCCAGCAGGGGATGGAGTAGCGAACTATGGCTACACCTTC
J gene: TRBJ2-4; V gene: TRBV4-1; clone size: NA; D gene: NA; CDR3 protein: CASSQDFGYPADIQYF; CDR3 DNA: TGCGCCAGCAGCCAAGATTTTGGGTACCCAGCAGACATTCAGTACTTC
J gene: TRBJ2-1; V gene: TRBV5-1; clone size: NA; D gene: TRBD2; CDR3 protein: CASTRGREGLNEQFF; CDR3 DNA: TGCGCCAGCACCCGGGGGCGGGAGGGCCTAAATGAGCAGTTCTTC